The rows below give T cell receptor beta chains drawn from one sample of a study of shared clonotypes between healthy human individuals. The method was immunoSEQ multiplex PCR; TCRdb's version includes in-frame clones alone and lacks a portion of them. This table has 2 million to 3 million clones, roughly 93% appearing once. The material sequenced was naive CD4+ T cells from PBMCs. Receptors originate from a man aged 18-30 years in good health. Some clones in this sample may be carry-over from other donors' samples. Each CDR3 is given with its conserved first and last residue. A D gene is named only where the DNA matches it firmly. The size entry is marked missing in some rows and otherwise reads once, few, many or a size class.

clone_size d_call v_call cdr3_aa
NA NA TRBV7-2 CASSLVDAPETQYF
NA NA TRBV18 CASSPPWGADQPQHF
NA TRBD1 TRBV5-1 CASSPWTGGGYGYTF
NA NA TRBV28 CASSPQGYGANVLTF
NA TRBD2 TRBV18 CASSPPGSGRYNEQFF
NA NA TRBV6-1 CASSEWGETYEQYF
NA NA TRBV7-8 CASSLGQIGSAFF
NA NA TRBV5-5 CASSLMEGNTIYF
NA NA TRBV6-6 CASSYSGYNEQFF
NA NA TRBV18 CASSPPGENQPQHF
NA NA TRBV28 CASSRGGALSSGNTIYF
NA NA TRBV6-1 CASSERQRTRGSEKLFF
NA NA TRBV7-9 CASSKGWREAKNIQYF
NA NA TRBV9 CASSERIQETQYF
few NA TRBV18 CASSPYVVGPYGYTF
once NA TRBV25-1 CASSPNEAGSYNEQFF
few NA TRBV18 CASRPVGQRNTEAFF
NA TRBD2 TRBV19 CASSMRVVREGRYEQYF
NA NA TRBV7-3 CASSLRADGSLETQYF